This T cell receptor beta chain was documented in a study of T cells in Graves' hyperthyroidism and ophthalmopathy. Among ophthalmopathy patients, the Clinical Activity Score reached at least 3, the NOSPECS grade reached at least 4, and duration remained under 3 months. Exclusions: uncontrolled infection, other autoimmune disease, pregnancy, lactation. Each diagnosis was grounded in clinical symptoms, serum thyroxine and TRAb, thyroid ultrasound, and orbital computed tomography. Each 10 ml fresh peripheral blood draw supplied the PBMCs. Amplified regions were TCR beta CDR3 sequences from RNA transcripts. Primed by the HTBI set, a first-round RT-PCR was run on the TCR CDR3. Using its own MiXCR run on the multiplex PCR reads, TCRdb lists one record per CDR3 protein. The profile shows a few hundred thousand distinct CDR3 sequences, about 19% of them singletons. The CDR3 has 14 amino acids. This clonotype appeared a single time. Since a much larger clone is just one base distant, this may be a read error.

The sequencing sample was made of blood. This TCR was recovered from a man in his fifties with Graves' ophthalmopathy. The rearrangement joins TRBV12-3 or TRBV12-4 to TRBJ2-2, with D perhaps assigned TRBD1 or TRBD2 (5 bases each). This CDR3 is CASRGAINTGELVF. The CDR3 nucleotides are TGTGCCAGCCGAGGGGCAATTAACACCGGGGAGCTGGTTTTT.